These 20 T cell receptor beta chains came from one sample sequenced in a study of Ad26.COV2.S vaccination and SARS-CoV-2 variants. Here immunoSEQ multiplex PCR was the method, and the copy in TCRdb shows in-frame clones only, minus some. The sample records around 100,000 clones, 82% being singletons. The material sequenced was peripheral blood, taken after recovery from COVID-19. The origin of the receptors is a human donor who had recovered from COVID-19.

The CDR3 spells CASREETQYF. As DNA, the CDR3 is TGCGCCAGCAGAGAGGAGACCCAGTACTTC. The chain combines TRBV23-1 with TRBJ2-5; D not resolved. TRBV23-1 is treated as an ORF (open reading frame) with a function not yet certain. CDR3 size: 10 residues. The ends were cut back, 6 bases at V and 5 bases at J, with 4 bases in the middle.

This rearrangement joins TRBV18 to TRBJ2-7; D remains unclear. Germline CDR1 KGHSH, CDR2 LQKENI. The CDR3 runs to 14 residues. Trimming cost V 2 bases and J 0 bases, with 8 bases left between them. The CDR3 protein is CASSPGSPSYEQYF. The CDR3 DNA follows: TGTGCCAGCTCACCAGGGTCCCCCTCCTACGAGCAGTACTTC.

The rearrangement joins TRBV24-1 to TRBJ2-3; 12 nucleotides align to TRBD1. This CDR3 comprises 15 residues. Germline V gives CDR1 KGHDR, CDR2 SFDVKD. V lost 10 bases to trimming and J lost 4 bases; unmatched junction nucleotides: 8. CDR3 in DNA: TGTGCCACTGATCCCGGGACAGGGGGCCCAGATACGCAGTATTTT. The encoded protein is CATDPGTGGPDTQYF.

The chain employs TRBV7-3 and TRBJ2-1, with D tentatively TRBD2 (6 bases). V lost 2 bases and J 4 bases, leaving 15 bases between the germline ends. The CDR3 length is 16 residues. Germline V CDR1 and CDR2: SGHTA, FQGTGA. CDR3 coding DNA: TGTGCCAGCAGCTTACATTCGGGAGCAGGGTACAATGAGCAGTTCTTC. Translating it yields CASSLHSGAGYNEQFF.

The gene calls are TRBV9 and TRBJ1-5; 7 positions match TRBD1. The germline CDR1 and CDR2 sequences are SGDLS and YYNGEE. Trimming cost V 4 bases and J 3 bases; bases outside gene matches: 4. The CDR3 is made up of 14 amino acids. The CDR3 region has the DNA TGTGCCAGCAGCCTCCAGGGGGACAATCAGCCCCAGCATTTT. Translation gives CASSLQGDNQPQHF.

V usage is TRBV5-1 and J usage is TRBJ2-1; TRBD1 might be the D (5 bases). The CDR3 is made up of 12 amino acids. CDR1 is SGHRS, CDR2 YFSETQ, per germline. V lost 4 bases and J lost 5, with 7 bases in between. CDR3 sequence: CASSLGDNEQFF. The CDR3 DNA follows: TGCGCCAGCAGCCTAGGGGACAATGAGCAGTTCTTC. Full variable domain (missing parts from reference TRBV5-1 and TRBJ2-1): KAGVTQTPRYLIKTRGQQVTLSCSPISGHRSVSWYQQTPGQGLQFLFEYFSETQRNKGNFPGRFSGRQFSNSRSEMNVSTLELGDSALYLCASSLGDNEQFFGPGTRLTVL.

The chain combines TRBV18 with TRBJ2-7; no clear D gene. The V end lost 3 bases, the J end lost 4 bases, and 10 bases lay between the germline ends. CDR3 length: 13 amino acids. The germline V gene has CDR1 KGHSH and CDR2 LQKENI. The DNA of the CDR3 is TGTGCCAGCTCACCCTTACCCACGTACGAGCAGTACTTC. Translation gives CASSPLPTYEQYF.

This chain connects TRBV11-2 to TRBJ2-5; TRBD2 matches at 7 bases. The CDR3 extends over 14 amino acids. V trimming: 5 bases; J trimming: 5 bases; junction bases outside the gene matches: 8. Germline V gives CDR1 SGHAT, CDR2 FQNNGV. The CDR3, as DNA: TGTGCCAGCAGCAAAGCAAGGGGAGGGGAGACCCAGTACTTC. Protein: CASSKARGGETQYF.

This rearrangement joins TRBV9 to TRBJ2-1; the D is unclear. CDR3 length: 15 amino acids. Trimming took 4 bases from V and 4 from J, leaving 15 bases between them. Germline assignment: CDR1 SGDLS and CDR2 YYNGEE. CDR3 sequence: CASSSPGRKYNEQFF. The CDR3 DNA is TGTGCCAGCAGCTCCCCCGGTCGCAAATACAATGAGCAGTTCTTC.

The CDR3 DNA follows: TGCGCCAGCAGCTACCGACAGGGGGACACCGGGGAGCTGTTTTTT. Translating gives CASSYRQGDTGELFF. The chain joins TRBV5-1 to TRBJ2-2, with 9 bases identical to TRBD1. The CDR3 spans 15 residues. CDR1 is SGHRS and CDR2 is YFSETQ in the germline V gene. J was trimmed by 3 bases and V by 3 bases; bases with no gene match: 3. Full variable domain (missing parts from reference TRBV5-1 and TRBJ2-2): KAGVTQTPRYLIKTRGQQVTLSCSPISGHRSVSWYQQTPGQGLQFLFEYFSETQRNKGNFPGRFSGRQFSNSRSEMNVSTLELGDSALYLCASSYRQGDTGELFFGEGSRLTVL.

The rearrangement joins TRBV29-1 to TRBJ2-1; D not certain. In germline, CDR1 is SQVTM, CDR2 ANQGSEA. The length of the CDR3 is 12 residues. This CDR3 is CGTSQPYNEQFF. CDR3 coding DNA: TGCGGTACCTCGCAGCCCTACAATGAGCAGTTCTTC.

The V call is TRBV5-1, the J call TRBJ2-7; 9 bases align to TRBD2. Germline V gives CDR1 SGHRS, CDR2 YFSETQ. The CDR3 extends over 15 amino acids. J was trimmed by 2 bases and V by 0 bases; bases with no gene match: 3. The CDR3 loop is CASSLGLAATYEQYF. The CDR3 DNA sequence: TGCGCCAGCAGCTTGGGACTAGCGGCGACCTACGAGCAGTACTTC.

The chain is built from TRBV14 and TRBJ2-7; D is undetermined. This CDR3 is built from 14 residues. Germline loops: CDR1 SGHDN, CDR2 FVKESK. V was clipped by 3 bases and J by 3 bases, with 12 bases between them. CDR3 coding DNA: TGTGCCAGCAGCCACGAAAGTAGGTACTACGAGCAGTACTTC. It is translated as CASSHESRYYEQYF.

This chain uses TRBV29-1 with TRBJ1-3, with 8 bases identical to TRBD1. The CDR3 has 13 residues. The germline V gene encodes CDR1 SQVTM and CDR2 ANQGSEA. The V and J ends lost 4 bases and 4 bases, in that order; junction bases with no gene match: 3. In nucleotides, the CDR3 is TGCAGCGTTGGACGGACAGGGGGAAACACCATATATTTT. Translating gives CSVGRTGGNTIYF. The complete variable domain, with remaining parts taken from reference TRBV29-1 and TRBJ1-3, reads SAVISQKPSRDICQRGTSLTIQCQVDSQVTMMFWYRQQPGQSLTLIATANQGSEATYESGFVIDKFPISRPNLTFSTLTVSNMSPEDSSIYLCSVGRTGGNTIYFGEGSWLTVV.

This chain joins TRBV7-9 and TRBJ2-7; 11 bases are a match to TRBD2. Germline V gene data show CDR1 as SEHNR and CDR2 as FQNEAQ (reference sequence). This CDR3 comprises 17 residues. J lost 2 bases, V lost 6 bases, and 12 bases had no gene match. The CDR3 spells CASSSLPSGRFPYEQYF. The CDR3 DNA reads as TGTGCCAGCAGTTCCCTGCCTAGCGGGAGGTTTCCCTACGAGCAGTACTTC.

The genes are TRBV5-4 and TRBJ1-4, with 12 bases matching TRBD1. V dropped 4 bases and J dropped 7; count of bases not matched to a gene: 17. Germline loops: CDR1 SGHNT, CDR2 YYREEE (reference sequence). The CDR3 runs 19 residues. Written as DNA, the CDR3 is TGTGCCAGCAGCCCGGTGCCTCCGGGACAGGGGGCTTGGGGTGAAAAACTGTTTTTT. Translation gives CASSPVPPGQGAWGEKLFF.

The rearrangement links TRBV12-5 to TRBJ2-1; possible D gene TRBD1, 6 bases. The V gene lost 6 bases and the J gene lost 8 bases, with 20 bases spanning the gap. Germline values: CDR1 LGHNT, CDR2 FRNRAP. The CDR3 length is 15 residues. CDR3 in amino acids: CASGLGQSPWDEQFF. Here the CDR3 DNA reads TGTGCTAGTGGCCTCGGACAGTCCCCGTGGGATGAGCAGTTCTTC.

CDR3: CASSFLTSGGTDTQYF. CDR3 in DNA: TGTGCCAGTAGTTTCCTGACTAGCGGGGGCACAGATACGCAGTATTTT. The chain combines TRBV19 with TRBJ2-3, with TRBD2 identical over 11 bases. The CDR3 has 16 amino acids. With 5 bases clipped from V and 1 base from J, the junction kept 5 bases outside the gene matches. The germline V gene has CDR1 LNHDA and CDR2 SQIVND (reference sequence).

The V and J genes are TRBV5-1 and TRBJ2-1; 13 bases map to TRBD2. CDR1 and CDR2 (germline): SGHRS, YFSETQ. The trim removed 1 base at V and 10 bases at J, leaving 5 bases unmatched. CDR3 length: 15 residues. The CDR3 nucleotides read TGCGCCAGCAGCTTGAACAGGGGACTAGCGGGAGAGCAGTTCTTC. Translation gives CASSLNRGLAGEQFF.

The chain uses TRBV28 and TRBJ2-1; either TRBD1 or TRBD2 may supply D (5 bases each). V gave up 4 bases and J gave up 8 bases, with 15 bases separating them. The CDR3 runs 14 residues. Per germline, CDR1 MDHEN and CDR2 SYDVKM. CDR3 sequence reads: CASSSGFLGDEQFF. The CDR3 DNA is TGTGCCAGCAGTTCGGGGTTTTTAGGGGATGAGCAGTTCTTC.